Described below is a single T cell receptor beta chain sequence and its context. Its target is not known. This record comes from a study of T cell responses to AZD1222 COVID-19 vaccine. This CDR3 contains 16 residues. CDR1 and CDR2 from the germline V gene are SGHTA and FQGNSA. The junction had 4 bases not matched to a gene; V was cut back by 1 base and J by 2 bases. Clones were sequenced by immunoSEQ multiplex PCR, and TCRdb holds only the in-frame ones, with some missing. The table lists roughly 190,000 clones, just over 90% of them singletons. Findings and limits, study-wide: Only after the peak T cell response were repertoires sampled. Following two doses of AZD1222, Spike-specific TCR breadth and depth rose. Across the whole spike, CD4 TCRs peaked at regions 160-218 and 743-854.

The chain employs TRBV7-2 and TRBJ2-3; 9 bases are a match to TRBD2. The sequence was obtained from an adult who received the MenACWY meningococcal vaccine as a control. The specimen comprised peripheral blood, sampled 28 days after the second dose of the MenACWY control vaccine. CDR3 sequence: CASSLGLAGNTDTQYF. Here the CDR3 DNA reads TGTGCCAGCAGCTTAGGTCTAGCGGGGAACACAGATACGCAGTATTTT. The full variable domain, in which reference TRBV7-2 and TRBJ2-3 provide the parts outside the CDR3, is GAGVSQSPSNKVTEKGKDVELRCDPISGHTALYWYRQSLGQGLEFLIYFQGNSAPDKSGLPSDRFSAERTGGSVSTLTIQRTQQEDSAVYLCASSLGLAGNTDTQYFGPGTRLTVL.